The clone carrying this TCR beta chain was found many times. Its specificity is unknown. Each CDR3 protein is one row after TCRdb ran MiXCR on the reads. The table records about 920,000 distinct CDR3 sequences, roughly 30% of them present only once. The data originate from a study of T cell repertoires in cytomegalovirus infection. Overall study context: CMV epitopes that were recently identified and HLA-C-restricted were used alongside well-studied HLA-B-restricted ones. Public TCR beta signatures provided an indication of both CMV infection and a matching HLA type. Study findings and constraints: It was HLA-C-restricted CMV-specific TCR beta clonotypes that dominated the response ex vivo. Of the TCR beta families, the public ones yielded a cumulative frequency that identified carriers of CMV plus the relevant HLA.

This TCR was recovered from a human donor in good health (CMV status not recorded). Some clones in this sample may be carry-over from other donors' samples. This sample comprised cultured CD8+ T cells from PBMCs, obtained from culture after CMV antigen stimulation.

CDR3 amino acids: CASSPQTAGPNSPLHF. For the CDR3, the DNA is TGTGCCAGCAGTCCCCAAACGGCAGGGCCGAATTCACCCCTCCACTTT. This chain uses TRBV7-6 with TRBJ1-6; D may be TRBD1 (5 bases). The germline V gene encodes CDR1 SGHVS and CDR2 FNYEAQ. Trimming took off 6 bases at V and 7 bases at J, with 19 bases between the two ends. The CDR3 runs 16 residues.